A selection of T cell receptor beta chains follows, all from one sample in a study of shared clonotypes between healthy human individuals. Measured with immunoSEQ multiplex PCR; TCRdb has only the in-frame clones, and not every one. The sample has about 470,000 clones, more than 75% seen once. What was sequenced was PBMCs. These receptors were collected from a woman aged 40 to 50 in good health. Some clones in this sample may be carry-over from other donors' samples. The CDR3 runs from the conserved cysteine through the conserved F or W. The D gene is left open where the match is weak. Size tells how often a clone was seen (once, few, many) or the class of an expanded clone, and some rows leave it out.

TRBV7-2,TRBJ2-1,NA,NA,TGTGCCAGCAGCCCGACTCCGCTGATCAATGAGCAGTTCTTC,CASSPTPLINEQFF
TRBV2,TRBJ2-1,NA,TRBD2,TGTGCCAGCAATTGGGCTAGCGGGACGAGCTCCTACAATGAGCAGTTCTTC,CASNWASGTSSYNEQFF
TRBV5-4,TRBJ2-7,NA,TRBD2,TGTGCCAGCAGCTTGGCCGGGACTAGCATCTACGAGCAGTACTTC,CASSLAGTSIYEQYF
TRBV27,TRBJ2-1,NA,TRBD2,TGTGCCAGCATTACCCGGTCAAGCGGGATGTCCTACAATGAGCAGTTCTTC,CASITRSSGMSYNEQFF
TRBV5-4,TRBJ2-3,once,NA,TGTGCCAGCAGCTTGGCAAATCGACAGACCACAGATACGCAGTATTTT,CASSLANRQTTDTQYF
TRBV9,TRBJ2-2,few,TRBD2,TGTGCCAGCAGCAAAAGAACTAGCGGGACGTTCCCCGGGGAGCTGTTTTTT,CASSKRTSGTFPGELFF
TRBV4-3,TRBJ2-3,NA,NA,TGCGCCAGCAGCCAAGAGCGCGGAGATACGCAGTATTTT,CASSQERGDTQYF
TRBV10-2,TRBJ2-7,NA,TRBD2,TGCGCCAGCACACTCAGCGGGAGGGCTTACGAGCAGTACTTC,CASTLSGRAYEQYF
TRBV6-1,TRBJ2-7,NA,NA,TGTGCCAGCAGTGAAGTCTCGTATAGCTCCTACGAGCAGTACTTC,CASSEVSYSSYEQYF
TRBV28,TRBJ2-7,NA,TRBD1,TGTGCCAGCAGCGGAGGGGGGACAGGGGGTTACGAGCAGTACTTC,CASSGGGTGGYEQYF
TRBV5-8,TRBJ2-1,NA,NA,TGTGCCAGCATGGGCGGGATGGAGTACAATGAGCAGTTCTTC,CASMGGMEYNEQFF
TRBV18,TRBJ2-7,NA,NA,TGTGCCAGCTCGGCGGGACAGAACTACGAGCAGTACTTC,CASSAGQNYEQYF
TRBV28,TRBJ1-1,NA,NA,TGTGCCAGCAGAGCCTCCATGAACACTGAAGCTTTCTTT,CASRASMNTEAFF
TRBV2,TRBJ1-5,NA,NA,TGTGCCAGCAGTGGATCAGCGACTGATCAGCCCCAGCATTTT,CASSGSATDQPQHF
TRBV5-6,TRBJ2-7,NA,TRBD1,TGTGCCAGCAGCAGGACAGGGCTCGAGCAGTACTTC,CASSRTGLEQYF
TRBV10-3,TRBJ2-1,once,TRBD2,TGTGCCATCAGTGAAAGTCTAGCGGGAGGGGGCGAGCAGTTCTTC,CAISESLAGGGEQFF
TRBV4-3,TRBJ2-1,many,TRBD1,TGCGCCAGCAGCCCAGATGAGGGACAGGGGTACAATGAGCAGTTCTTC,CASSPDEGQGYNEQFF
TRBV5-6,TRBJ2-2,NA,NA,TGTGCCAGCAGCTTGGGCAGGAGGGGCGGGGAGCTGTTTTTT,CASSLGRRGGELFF
TRBV27,TRBJ1-1,NA,NA,TGTGCCAGCAGTTTAACTCCAAACACTGAAGCTTTCTTT,CASSLTPNTEAFF
TRBV7-2,TRBJ1-4,NA,TRBD1,TGTGCCAGCAGCCTCACCGGGACAGGGGTTGAAAAACTGTTTTTT,CASSLTGTGVEKLFF
TRBV7-8,TRBJ2-5,NA,NA,TGTGCCAGCAGCTTACCGCAAGAGACCCAGTACTTC,CASSLPQETQYF
TRBV7-9,TRBJ1-2,NA,NA,TGTGCCAGCAGCTTAGTAGGGGTTAACTATGGCTACACCTTC,CASSLVGVNYGYTF
TRBV5-1,TRBJ2-5,few,TRBD1,TGCGCCAGCAGCTGGATAACCGGACAGGGTGGCGAGACCCAGTACTTC,CASSWITGQGGETQYF
TRBV18,TRBJ2-5,NA,NA,TGTGCCAGCTCACCGAAGGGACAAGAGACCCAGTACTTC,CASSPKGQETQYF
TRBV27,TRBJ1-3,NA,NA,TGTGCCAGACCTAGAGAGGACAGACGAAGCTCTGGAAACACCATATATTTT,CARPREDRRSSGNTIYF
TRBV2,TRBJ1-5,NA,NA,TGTGCCAGCAGTTCTGCCAGAAGCAATCAGCCCCAGCATTTT,CASSSARSNQPQHF
TRBV30,TRBJ2-1,few,NA,TGTGCCTGGAGTGTACGGGAGTCCTACAATGAGCAGTTCTTC,CAWSVRESYNEQFF
TRBV5-5,TRBJ1-5,NA,NA,TGTGCCAGCAGCTTGGTAGGGGACCCCAATCAGCCCCAGCATTTT,CASSLVGDPNQPQHF
TRBV7-9,TRBJ1-5,NA,NA,TGTGCCAGCAGCTTAGGTGGTCAGCCCCAGCATTTT,CASSLGGQPQHF
TRBV7-8,TRBJ2-1,once,NA,TGTGCCAGCAGCCCCCTTGAGCTGGTTGTATCCAATGAGCAGTTCTTC,CASSPLELVVSNEQFF